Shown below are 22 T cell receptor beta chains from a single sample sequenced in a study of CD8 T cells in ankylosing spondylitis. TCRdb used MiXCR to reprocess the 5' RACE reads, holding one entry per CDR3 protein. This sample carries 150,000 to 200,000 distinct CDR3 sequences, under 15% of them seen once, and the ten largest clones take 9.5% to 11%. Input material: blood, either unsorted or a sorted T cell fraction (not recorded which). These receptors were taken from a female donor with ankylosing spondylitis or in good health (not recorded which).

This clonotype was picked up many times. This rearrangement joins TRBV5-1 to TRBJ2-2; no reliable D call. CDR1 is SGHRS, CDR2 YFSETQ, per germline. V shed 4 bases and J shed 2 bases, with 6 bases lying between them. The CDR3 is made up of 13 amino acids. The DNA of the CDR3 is TGCGCCAGCAGCCATGACAACACCGGGGAGCTGTTTTTT. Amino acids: CASSHDNTGELFF. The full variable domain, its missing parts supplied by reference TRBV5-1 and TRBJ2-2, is KAGVTQTPRYLIKTRGQQVTLSCSPISGHRSVSWYQQTPGQGLQFLFEYFSETQRNKGNFPGRFSGRQFSNSRSEMNVSTLELGDSALYLCASSHDNTGELFFGEGSRLTVL.

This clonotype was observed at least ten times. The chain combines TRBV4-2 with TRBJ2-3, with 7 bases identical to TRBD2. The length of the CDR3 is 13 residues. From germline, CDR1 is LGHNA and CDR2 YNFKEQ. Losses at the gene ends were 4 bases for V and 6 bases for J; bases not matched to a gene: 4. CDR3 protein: CASSPGGDDTQYF. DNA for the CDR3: TGTGCCAGCAGCCCGGGGGGTGACGATACGCAGTATTTT.

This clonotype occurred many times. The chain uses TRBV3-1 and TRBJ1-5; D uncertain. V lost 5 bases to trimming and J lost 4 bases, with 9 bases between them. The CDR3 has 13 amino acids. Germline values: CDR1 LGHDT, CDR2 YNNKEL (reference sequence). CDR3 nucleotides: TGTGCCAGCAGCGCGACGCGGAATCAGCCCCAGCATTTT. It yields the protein CASSATRNQPQHF.

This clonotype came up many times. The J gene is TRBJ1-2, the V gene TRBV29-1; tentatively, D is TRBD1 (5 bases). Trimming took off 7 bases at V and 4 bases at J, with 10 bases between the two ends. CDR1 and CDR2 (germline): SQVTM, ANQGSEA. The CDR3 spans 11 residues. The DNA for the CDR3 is TGCAGCGCCGGAGGGACCTATGGCTACACCTTC. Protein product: CSAGGTYGYTF. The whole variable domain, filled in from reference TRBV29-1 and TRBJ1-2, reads SAVISQKPSRDICQRGTSLTIQCQVDSQVTMMFWYRQQPGQSLTLIATANQGSEATYESGFVIDKFPISRPNLTFSTLTVSNMSPEDSSIYLCSAGGTYGYTFGSGTRLTVV.

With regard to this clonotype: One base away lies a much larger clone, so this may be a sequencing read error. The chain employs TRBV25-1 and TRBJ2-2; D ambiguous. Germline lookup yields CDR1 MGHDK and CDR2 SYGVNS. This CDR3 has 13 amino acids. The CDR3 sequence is CTSSESYTGELFF. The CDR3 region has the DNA TGTACCAGCAGTGAATCGTACACCGGGGAGCTGTTTTTT.

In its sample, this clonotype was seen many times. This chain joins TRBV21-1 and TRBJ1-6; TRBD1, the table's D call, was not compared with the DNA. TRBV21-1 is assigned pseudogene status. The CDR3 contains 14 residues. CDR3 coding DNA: TGTGCCAGCAGCACTCGGGGGCAATTTTCACCCCTCCACTTT. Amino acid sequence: CASSTRGQFSPLHF.

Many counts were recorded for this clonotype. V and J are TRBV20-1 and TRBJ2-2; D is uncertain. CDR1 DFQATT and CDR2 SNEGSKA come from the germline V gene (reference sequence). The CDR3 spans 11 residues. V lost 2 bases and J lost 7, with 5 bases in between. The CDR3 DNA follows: TGCAGTGCTAGAACTGGCGGGGAGCTGTTTTTT. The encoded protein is CSARTGGELFF.

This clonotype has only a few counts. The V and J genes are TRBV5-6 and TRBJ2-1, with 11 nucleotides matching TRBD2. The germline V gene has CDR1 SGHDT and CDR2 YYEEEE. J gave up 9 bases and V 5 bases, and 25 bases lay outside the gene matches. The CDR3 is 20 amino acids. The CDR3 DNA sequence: TGTGCCAGCAGAAGCTTAGCGGGAGGGCCCTCGAGTCCTGATGATGGTGAGCAGTTCTTC. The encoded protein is CASRSLAGGPSSPDDGEQFF.

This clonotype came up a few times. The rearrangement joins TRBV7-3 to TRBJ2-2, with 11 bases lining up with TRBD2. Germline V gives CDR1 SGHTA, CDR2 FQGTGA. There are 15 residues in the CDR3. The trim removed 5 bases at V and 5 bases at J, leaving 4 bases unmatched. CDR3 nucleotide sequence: TGTGCCAGCAGCGGATCTAGCGGGAGGACCGGGGAGCTGTTTTTT. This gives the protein CASSGSSGRTGELFF.

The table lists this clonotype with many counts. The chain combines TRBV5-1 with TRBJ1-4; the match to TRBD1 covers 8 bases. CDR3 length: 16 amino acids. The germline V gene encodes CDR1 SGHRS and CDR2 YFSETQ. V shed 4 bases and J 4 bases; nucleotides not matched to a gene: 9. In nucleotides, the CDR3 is TGCGCCAGCAGCCTCGATCCGGGACAGGTTAATGAAAAACTGTTTTTT. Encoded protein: CASSLDPGQVNEKLFF.

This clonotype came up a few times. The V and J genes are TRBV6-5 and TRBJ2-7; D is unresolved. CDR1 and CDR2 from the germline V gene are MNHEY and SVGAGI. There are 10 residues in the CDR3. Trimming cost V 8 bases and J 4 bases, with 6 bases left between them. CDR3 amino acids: CASGVYEQYF. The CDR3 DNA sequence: TGTGCCAGCGGGGTATACGAGCAGTACTTC.

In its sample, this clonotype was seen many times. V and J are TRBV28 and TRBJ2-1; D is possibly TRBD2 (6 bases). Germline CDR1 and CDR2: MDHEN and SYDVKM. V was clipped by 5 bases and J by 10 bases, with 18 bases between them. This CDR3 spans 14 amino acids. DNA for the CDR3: TGTGCCAGCAGTCCCAGGACTCCCGGGGGAGAGCAGTTCTTC. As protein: CASSPRTPGGEQFF.

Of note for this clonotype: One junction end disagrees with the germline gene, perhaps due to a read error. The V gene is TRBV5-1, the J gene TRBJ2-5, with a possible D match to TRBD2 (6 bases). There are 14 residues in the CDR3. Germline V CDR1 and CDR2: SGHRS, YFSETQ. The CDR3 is CPSSLAGGKETQYF. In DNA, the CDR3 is TGCCCCAGCAGCTTGGCCGGAGGGAAAGAGACCCAGTACTTC.

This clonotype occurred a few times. CDR3 coding DNA: TGTGCCAGCAGTCCATCGACGGGGGCGAGGGGTGGCTACACCTTC. Amino acids: CASSPSTGARGGYTF. V usage is TRBV12-3 or TRBV12-4 and J usage is TRBJ1-2, with D tentatively TRBD1 (6 bases). CDR3 length equals 15 residues. Trimming cost V 5 bases and J 7 bases, with 20 bases left between them.

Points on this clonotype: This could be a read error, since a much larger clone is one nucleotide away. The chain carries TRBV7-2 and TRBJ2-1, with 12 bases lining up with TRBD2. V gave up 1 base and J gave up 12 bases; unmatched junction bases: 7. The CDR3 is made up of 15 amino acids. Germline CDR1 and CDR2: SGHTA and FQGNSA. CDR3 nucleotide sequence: TGTGCCAGCAGCTTAGTCTCTAGCGGGAGGGGTGGGCAGTTCTTC. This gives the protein CASSLVSSGRGGQFF.

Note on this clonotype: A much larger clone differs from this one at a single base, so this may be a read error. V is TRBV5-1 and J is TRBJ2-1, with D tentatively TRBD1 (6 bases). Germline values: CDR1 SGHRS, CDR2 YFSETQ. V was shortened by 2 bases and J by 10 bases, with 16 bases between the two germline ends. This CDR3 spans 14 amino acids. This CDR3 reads CASSLKTGDGEQFF. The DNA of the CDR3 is TGCGCCAGCAGCTTAAAGACAGGCGACGGAGAGCAGTTCTTC.

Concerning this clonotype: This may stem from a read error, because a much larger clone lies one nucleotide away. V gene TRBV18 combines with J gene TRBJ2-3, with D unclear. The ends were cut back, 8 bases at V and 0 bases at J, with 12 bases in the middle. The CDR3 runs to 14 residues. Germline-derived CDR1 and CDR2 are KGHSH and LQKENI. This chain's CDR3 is CASPLDASTDTQYF. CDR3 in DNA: TGTGCCAGCCCACTGGACGCCAGCACAGATACGCAGTATTTT.

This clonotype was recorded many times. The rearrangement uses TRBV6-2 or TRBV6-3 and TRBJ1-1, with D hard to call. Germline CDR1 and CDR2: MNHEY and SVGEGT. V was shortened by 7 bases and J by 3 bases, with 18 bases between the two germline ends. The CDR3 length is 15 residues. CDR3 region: CASNSGMAVHTEAFF. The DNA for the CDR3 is TGTGCCAGCAACTCCGGGATGGCAGTACACACTGAAGCTTTCTTT.

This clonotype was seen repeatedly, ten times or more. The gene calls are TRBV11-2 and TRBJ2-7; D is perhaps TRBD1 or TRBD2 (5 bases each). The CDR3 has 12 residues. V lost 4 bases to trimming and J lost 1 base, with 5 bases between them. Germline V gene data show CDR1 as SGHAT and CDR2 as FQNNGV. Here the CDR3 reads CASSWGSYEQYF. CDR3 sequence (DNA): TGTGCCAGCAGCTGGGGGTCCTACGAGCAGTACTTC.

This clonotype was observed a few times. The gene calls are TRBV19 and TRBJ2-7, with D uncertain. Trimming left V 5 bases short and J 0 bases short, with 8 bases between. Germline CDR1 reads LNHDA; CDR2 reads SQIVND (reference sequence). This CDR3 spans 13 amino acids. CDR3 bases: TGTGCCAGTAGTTCTGCTCTCTCCTACGAGCAGTACTTC. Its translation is CASSSALSYEQYF.

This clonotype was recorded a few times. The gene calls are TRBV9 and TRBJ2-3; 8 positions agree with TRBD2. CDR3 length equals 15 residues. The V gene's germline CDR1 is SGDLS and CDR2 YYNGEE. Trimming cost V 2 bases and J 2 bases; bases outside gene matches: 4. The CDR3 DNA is TGTGCCAGCAGCGTTAGCGGGATAAACACAGATACGCAGTATTTT. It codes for CASSVSGINTDTQYF.

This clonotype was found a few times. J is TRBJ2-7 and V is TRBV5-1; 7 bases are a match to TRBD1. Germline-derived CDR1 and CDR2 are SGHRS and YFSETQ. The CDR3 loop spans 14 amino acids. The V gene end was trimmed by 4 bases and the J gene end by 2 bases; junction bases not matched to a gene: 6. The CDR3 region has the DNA TGCGCCAGCAGCGGGGGACAGTACCCCTACGAGCAGTACTTC. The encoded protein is CASSGGQYPYEQYF.